This is a list of T cell receptor beta chains from one sample in a study of CD8+ T cells in alopecia areata. Method: immunoSEQ multiplex PCR; TCRdb's copy keeps in-frame clones and lacks some. Among about 180,000 clones listed, approximately 49% were seen once. The sample in question was CD8+ T cells sorted from blood, obtained around week 53, from a patient treated with tofacitinib. The receptors here all came from a human donor with alopecia areata. The CDR3 runs from the conserved cysteine through the conserved F or W. D genes are given only for firm matches. Clone size is shown for a subset of rows, as once, few, many or a class of expanded clone.

D gene,J gene,V gene,clone size,CDR3 protein,CDR3 DNA
.,TRBJ2-5,TRBV30,few,CAWSVDQETQYF,TGTGCCTGGAGTGTGGACCAAGAGACCCAGTACTTC
.,TRBJ1-2,TRBV29-1,.,CSAGRDGGGYGYTF,TGCAGCGCTGGGAGGGACGGTGGGGGCTATGGCTACACCTTC
TRBD1,TRBJ2-1,TRBV7-9,.,CASSLWTGGYNEQFF,TGTGCCAGCAGCCTCTGGACAGGTGGATACAATGAGCAGTTCTTC
.,TRBJ1-5,TRBV5-1,.,CASRAAGNQPQHF,TGCGCCAGCAGGGCGGCAGGCAATCAGCCCCAGCATTTT
TRBD2,TRBJ2-3,TRBV5-1,.,CASSQDLAGGPDTQYF,TGCGCCAGCAGCCAAGATCTAGCGGGGGGGCCAGATACGCAGTATTTT
.,TRBJ1-1,TRBV2,few,CASHTPTEAFF,TGTGCCAGCCATACTCCCACTGAAGCTTTCTTT
.,TRBJ1-6,TRBV5-4,few,CASSFPGRSPLHF,TGTGCCAGCAGCTTTCCCGGCAGGTCACCCCTCCACTTT
.,TRBJ2-7,TRBV5-6,.,CASSLGAGEQYF,TGTGCCAGCAGCTTGGGGGCGGGCGAGCAGTACTTC
.,TRBJ2-7,TRBV27,.,CASGRQRNEQYF,TGTGCCAGCGGTAGACAGAGGAACGAGCAGTACTTC
.,TRBJ2-2,TRBV30,few,CAWSGLGAANTGELFF,TGTGCCTGGAGCGGACTCGGGGCCGCGAACACCGGGGAGCTGTTTTTT
.,TRBJ2-4,TRBV6-6,once,CASSYGQENIQYF,TGTGCCAGCAGTTACGGCCAGGAAAACATTCAGTACTTC
.,TRBJ2-1,TRBV13,few,CASSLQYNEQFF,TGTGCCAGCAGCCTACAGTACAATGAGCAGTTCTTC
TRBD1,TRBJ1-5,TRBV30,few,CAWSVHGTGNQPQHF,TGTGCCTGGAGTGTACATGGGACAGGGAATCAGCCCCAGCATTTT
TRBD1,TRBJ2-5,TRBV6-5,.,CASSYSKGTGKETQYF,TGTGCCAGCAGTTACTCGAAAGGGACAGGGAAAGAGACCCAGTACTTC
TRBD1,TRBJ1-1,TRBV15,.,CASCRDRGLGEAFF,TGTGCCAGCTGCCGGGACAGGGGGCTTGGTGAAGCTTTCTTT
TRBD2,TRBJ2-5,TRBV5-1,.,CASSLMAGGTQETQYF,TGCGCCAGCAGCTTGATGGCGGGGGGAACTCAAGAGACCCAGTACTTC
.,TRBJ1-5,TRBV27,.,CASSLLGGYSNQPQHF,TGTGCCAGCAGTTTACTAGGGGGGTATAGCAATCAGCCCCAGCATTTT
.,TRBJ2-1,TRBV27,.,CASSSDLNNEQFF,TGTGCCAGCAGTTCGGACTTAAACAATGAGCAGTTCTTC
.,TRBJ1-6,TRBV30,.,CAWSVGQTYNSPLHF,TGTGCCTGGAGTGTGGGACAAACCTATAATTCACCCCTCCACTTT
.,TRBJ1-1,TRBV30,.,CAWKENTEAFF,TGTGCCTGGAAGGAGAACACTGAAGCTTTCTTT
.,TRBJ2-7,TRBV4-1,.,CASSQDSQGVAYEQYF,TGCGCCAGCAGCCAAGATTCACAGGGTGTCGCCTACGAGCAGTACTTC
TRBD1,TRBJ2-1,TRBV7-2,once,CASSVEPGTGVYNEQFF,TGTGCCAGCAGCGTTGAACCCGGGACAGGGGTTTACAATGAGCAGTTCTTC
.,TRBJ2-7,TRBV5-6,.,CASSPSLVLGEQYF,TGTGCCAGCAGCCCGTCCCTTGTCCTGGGCGAGCAGTACTTC
.,TRBJ2-1,TRBV30,few,CAWSVGQRITEEQFF,TGTGCCTGGAGTGTTGGACAGCGGATTACGGAGGAGCAGTTCTTC
TRBD1,TRBJ1-2,TRBV4-1,.,CASSPTGGYGYTF,TGCGCCAGCAGCCCGACAGGGGGCTATGGCTACACCTTC
TRBD2,TRBJ2-3,TRBV7-2,.,CASSAPRAGGTQYF,TGTGCCAGCAGCGCTCCACGGGCGGGAGGGACGCAGTATTTT
.,TRBJ1-1,TRBV30,.,CAWKGGPLAFF,TGTGCCTGGAAGGGTGGGCCGCTAGCTTTCTTT
.,TRBJ1-1,TRBV14,.,CASSRPGSQGSGAFF,TGTGCCAGCAGCCGGCCGGGGAGCCAGGGGAGCGGAGCTTTCTTT
.,TRBJ2-5,TRBV10-3,few,CAISESNGRETQYF,TGTGCCATCAGTGAGTCGAATGGTCGGGAGACCCAGTACTTC
TRBD1,TRBJ1-5,TRBV19,.,CASSIARQGNQPQHF,TGTGCCAGTAGTATAGCCCGACAGGGGAATCAGCCCCAGCATTTT
TRBD1,TRBJ2-1,TRBV6-6,few,CASIPRGQTEQFF,TGTGCCAGCATCCCAAGGGGACAGACCGAGCAGTTCTTC
.,TRBJ2-3,TRBV4-2,.,CASSQTAGDDLADTQYF,TGTGCCAGCAGCCAAACGGCTGGGGACGACCTGGCGGATACGCAGTATTTT
TRBD2,TRBJ2-5,TRBV27,once,CASSPGGQETQYF,TGTGCCAGCAGCCCGGGGGGACAAGAGACCCAGTACTTC
.,TRBJ1-1,TRBV20-1,once,CSVWTDEAFF,TGCAGTGTTTGGACCGATGAAGCTTTCTTT
.,TRBJ2-7,TRBV2,.,CASRETGEQYF,TGTGCCAGCAGGGAAACGGGTGAGCAGTACTTC
.,TRBJ2-1,TRBV7-9,many,CASSFGQNNEQFF,TGTGCCAGCAGCTTCGGACAAAACAATGAGCAGTTCTTC
.,TRBJ2-5,TRBV7-8,few,CASSPSHKGGETQYF,TGTGCCAGCAGCCCGAGTCATAAAGGGGGAGAGACCCAGTACTTC
TRBD1,TRBJ2-3,TRBV6-5,few,CASSRTGGFTDTQYF,TGTGCCAGCAGTCGGACAGGGGGTTTCACAGATACGCAGTATTTT
.,TRBJ2-5,TRBV5-1,few,CASSIYRNQETQYF,TGCGCCAGCAGCATTTACAGGAACCAAGAGACCCAGTACTTC
.,TRBJ2-7,TRBV7-8,.,CASSPLYEQYF,TGTGCCAGCAGCCCCCTCTACGAGCAGTACTTC
.,TRBJ1-1,TRBV6-1,many,CASNQGNTEAFF,TGTGCCAGCAATCAGGGTAACACTGAAGCTTTCTTT